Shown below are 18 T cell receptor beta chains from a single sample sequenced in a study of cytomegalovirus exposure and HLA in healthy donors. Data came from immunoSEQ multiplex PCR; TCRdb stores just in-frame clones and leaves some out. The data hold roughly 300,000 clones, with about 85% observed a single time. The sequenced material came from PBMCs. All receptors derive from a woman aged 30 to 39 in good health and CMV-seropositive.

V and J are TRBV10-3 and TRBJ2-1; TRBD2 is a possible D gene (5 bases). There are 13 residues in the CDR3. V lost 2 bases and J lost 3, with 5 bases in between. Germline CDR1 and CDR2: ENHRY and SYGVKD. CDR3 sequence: CAISERDYNEQFF. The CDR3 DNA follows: TGTGCCATCAGTGAGCGGGACTACAATGAGCAGTTCTTC.

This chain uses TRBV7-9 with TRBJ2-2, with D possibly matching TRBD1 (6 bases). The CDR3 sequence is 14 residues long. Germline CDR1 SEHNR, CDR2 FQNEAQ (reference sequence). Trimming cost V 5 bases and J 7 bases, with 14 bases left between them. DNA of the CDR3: TGTGCCAGCAGCCAGGACAGTCGCCGCGGGGAGCTGTTTTTT. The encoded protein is CASSQDSRRGELFF.

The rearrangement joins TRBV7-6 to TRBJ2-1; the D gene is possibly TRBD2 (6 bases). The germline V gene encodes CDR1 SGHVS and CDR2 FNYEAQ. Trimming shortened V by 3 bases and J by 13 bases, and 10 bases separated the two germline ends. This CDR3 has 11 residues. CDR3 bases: TGTGCCAGCAGCTTGGGGGACTTCCAGTTCTTC. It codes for CASSLGDFQFF.

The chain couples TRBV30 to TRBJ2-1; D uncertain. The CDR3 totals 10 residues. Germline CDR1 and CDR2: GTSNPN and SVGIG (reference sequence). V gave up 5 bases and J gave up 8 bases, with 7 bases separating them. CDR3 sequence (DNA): TGTGCCTGGGGATCTGATGAGCAGTTCTTC. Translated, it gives CAWGSDEQFF.

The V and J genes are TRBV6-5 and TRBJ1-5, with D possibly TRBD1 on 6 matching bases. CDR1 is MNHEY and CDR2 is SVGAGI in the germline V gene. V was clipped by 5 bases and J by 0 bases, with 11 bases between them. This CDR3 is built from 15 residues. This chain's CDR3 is CASSPGTLSNQPQHF. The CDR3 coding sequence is TGTGCCAGCAGTCCGGGGACACTTAGCAATCAGCCCCAGCATTTT.

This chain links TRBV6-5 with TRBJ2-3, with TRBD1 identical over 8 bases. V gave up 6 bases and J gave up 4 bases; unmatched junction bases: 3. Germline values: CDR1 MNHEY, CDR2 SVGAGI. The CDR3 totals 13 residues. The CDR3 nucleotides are TGTGCCAGCAGGGCGACAGGGGCAGATACGCAGTATTTT. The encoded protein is CASRATGADTQYF.

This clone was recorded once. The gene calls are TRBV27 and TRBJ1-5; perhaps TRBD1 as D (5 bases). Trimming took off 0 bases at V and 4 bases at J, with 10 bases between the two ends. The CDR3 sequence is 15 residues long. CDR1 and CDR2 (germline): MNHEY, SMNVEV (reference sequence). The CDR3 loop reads CASSLSPGPNQPQHF. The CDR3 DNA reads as TGTGCCAGCAGTTTATCACCAGGGCCAAATCAGCCCCAGCATTTT.

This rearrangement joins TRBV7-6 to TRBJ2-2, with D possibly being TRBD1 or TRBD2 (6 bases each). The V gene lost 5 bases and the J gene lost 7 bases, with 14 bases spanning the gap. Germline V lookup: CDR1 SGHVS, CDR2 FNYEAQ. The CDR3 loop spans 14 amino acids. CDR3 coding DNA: TGTGCCAGCAGCGCACTCCGGGGGCACGGGGAGCTGTTTTTT. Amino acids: CASSALRGHGELFF.

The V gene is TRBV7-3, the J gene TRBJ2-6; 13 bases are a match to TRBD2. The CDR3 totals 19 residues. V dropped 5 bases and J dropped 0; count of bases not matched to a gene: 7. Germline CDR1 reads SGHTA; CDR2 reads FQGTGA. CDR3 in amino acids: CASSPRTSGSSSGANVLTF. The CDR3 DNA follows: TGTGCCAGCAGCCCGCGGACTAGCGGGAGTTCCTCTGGGGCCAACGTCCTGACTTTC.

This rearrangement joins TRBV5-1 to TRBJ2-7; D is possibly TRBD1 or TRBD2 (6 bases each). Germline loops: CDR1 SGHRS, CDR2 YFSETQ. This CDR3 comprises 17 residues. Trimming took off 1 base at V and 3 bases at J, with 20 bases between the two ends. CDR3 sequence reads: CASSLTGSLGGGYEQYF. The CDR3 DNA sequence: TGCGCCAGCAGCTTGACAGGGAGCTTGGGAGGTGGCTACGAGCAGTACTTC. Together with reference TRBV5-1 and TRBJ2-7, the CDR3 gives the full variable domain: KAGVTQTPRYLIKTRGQQVTLSCSPISGHRSVSWYQQTPGQGLQFLFEYFSETQRNKGNFPGRFSGRQFSNSRSEMNVSTLELGDSALYLCASSLTGSLGGGYEQYFGPGTRLTVT.

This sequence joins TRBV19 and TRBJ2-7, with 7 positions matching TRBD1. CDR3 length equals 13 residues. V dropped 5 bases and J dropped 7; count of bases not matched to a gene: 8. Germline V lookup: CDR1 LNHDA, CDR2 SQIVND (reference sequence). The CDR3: CASSPDRSMEQYF. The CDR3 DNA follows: TGTGCCAGTAGTCCGGACAGGTCTATGGAGCAGTACTTC.

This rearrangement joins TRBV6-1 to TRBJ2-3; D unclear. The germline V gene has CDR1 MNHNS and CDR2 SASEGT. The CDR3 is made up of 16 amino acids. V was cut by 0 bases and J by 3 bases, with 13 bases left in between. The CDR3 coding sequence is TGTGCCAGCAGTGAAGCGCCAGGCTATGGGACAGATACGCAGTATTTT. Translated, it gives CASSEAPGYGTDTQYF.

The CDR3 nucleotides read TGTGCCAGCAGCCGGGACAGGGGGGATACGCAGTATTTT. It translates to CASSRDRGDTQYF. V gene TRBV6-1 combines with J gene TRBJ2-3; 11 bases are shared with TRBD1. The V segment lost 6 bases and the J segment 6 bases; nucleotides outside the gene matches: 2. The CDR3 spans 13 residues. Germline V gene sequence: CDR1 MNHNS, CDR2 SASEGT.

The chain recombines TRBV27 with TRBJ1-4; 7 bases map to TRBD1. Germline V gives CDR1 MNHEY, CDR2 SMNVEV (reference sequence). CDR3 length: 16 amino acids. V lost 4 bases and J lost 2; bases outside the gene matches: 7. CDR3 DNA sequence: TGTGCCAGCAGTTCGACTTTGGGACAGACTAATGAAAAACTGTTTTTT. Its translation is CASSSTLGQTNEKLFF.

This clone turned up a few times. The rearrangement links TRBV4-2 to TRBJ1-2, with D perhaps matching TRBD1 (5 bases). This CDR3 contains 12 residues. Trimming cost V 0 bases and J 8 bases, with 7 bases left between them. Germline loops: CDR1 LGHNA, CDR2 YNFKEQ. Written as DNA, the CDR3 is TGTGCCAGCAGCCAAGAGGGGCGAGGCTACACCTTC. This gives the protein CASSQEGRGYTF.

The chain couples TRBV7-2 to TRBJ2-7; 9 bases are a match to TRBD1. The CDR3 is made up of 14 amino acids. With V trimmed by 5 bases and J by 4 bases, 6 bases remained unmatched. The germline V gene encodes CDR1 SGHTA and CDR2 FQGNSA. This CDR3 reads CASSHAGTGYEQYF. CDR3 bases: TGTGCCAGCAGCCATGCCGGGACAGGGTACGAGCAGTACTTC. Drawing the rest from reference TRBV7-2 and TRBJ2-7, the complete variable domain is GAGVSQSPSNKVTEKGKDVELRCDPISGHTALYWYRQSLGQGLEFLIYFQGNSAPDKSGLPSDRFSAERTGGSVSTLTIQRTQQEDSAVYLCASSHAGTGYEQYFGPGTRLTVT.

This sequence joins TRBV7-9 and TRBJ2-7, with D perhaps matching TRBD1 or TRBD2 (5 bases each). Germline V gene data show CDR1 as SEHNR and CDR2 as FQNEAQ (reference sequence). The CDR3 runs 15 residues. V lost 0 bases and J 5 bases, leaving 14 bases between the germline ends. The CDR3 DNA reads TGTGCCAGCAGCTTAGCTGTCTCGAGGGGCGACGAGCAGTACTTC. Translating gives CASSLAVSRGDEQYF.

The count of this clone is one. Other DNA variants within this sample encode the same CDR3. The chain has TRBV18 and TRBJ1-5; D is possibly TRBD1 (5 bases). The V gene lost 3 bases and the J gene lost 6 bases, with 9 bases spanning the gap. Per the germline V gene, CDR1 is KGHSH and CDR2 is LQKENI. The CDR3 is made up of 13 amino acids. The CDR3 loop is CASSPDQGQPQHF. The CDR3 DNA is TGTGCCAGCTCACCCGACCAGGGTCAGCCCCAGCATTTT.